Listed below are T cell receptor beta chains from one sample, sequenced in a study of blood T cell repertoires in COVID-19. Sequencing used immunoSEQ multiplex PCR; TCRdb keeps in-frame clones, though not all of them. The table includes 250,000 or so clones, over 70% detected once. Input material: PBMCs or T cells enriched from blood (not recorded which). The receptors were gathered from a woman between 40 and 50 years old who had been exposed to COVID-19. The CDR3 runs from the conserved cysteine through the conserved F or W. D genes are given only for firm matches. Not every row has a clone size; where given, it reads once, few, many or a size class.

abundance	d_gene	v_gene	j_gene	CDR3aa	CDR3nt
once	TRBD1	TRBV28	TRBJ1-4	CASSQLNLGTGGDVREKLFF	TGTGCCAGCAGTCAATTAAACCTCGGGACAGGGGGAGATGTGCGGGAAAAACTGTTTTTT
NA	NA	TRBV4-3	TRBJ1-6	CASSQVVLDSWSSYNSPLHF	TGCGCCAGCAGCCAAGTTGTTCTCGACAGTTGGAGCTCCTATAATTCACCCCTCCACTTT
NA	TRBD2	TRBV5-1	TRBJ2-3	CASSSYSGVGTDTQYF	TGCGCCAGCAGCTCCTATAGCGGGGTGGGCACAGATACGCAGTATTTT
NA	NA	TRBV5-5	TRBJ1-4	CASSFSQGRREKLFF	TGTGCCAGCAGCTTCAGTCAAGGGAGACGTGAAAAACTGTTTTTT
NA	NA	TRBV29-1	TRBJ2-2	CSGYRGGTGELFF	TGCAGCGGTTACAGGGGGGGAACCGGGGAGCTGTTTTTT
NA	NA	TRBV9	TRBJ1-2	CASSPRWRLFGYTF	TGTGCCAGCAGCCCCCGTTGGAGGCTTTTTGGCTACACCTTC
NA	NA	TRBV5-1	TRBJ1-2	CASSTSPTVNYGYTF	TGCGCCAGCAGCACCAGCCCGACAGTTAACTATGGCTACACCTTC
NA	TRBD1	TRBV9	TRBJ2-2	CASSVVGQTNTGELFF	TGTGCCAGCAGCGTAGTGGGACAGACGAACACCGGGGAGCTGTTTTTT
NA	TRBD2	TRBV4-1	TRBJ2-7	CASSQGGGGYEQYF	TGCGCCAGCAGCCAAGGGGGCGGGGGGTACGAGCAGTACTTC
NA	NA	TRBV4-3	TRBJ1-4	CASSRQTDTNEKLFF	TGCGCCAGCAGCCGGCAGACGGACACCAATGAAAAACTGTTTTTT
NA	TRBD1	TRBV7-2	TRBJ1-2	CASSLWDRALTNYGYTF	TGTGCCAGCAGCTTATGGGACAGGGCACTAACTAACTATGGCTACACCTTC
NA	NA	TRBV27	TRBJ1-1	CAGSFRSITEAFF	TGTGCCGGCAGTTTTCGGTCCATTACTGAAGCTTTCTTT
NA	TRBD2	TRBV4-3	TRBJ2-1	CASSPLTSGGAGEQFF	TGCGCCAGCAGCCCCTTGACTAGCGGGGGGGCTGGCGAGCAGTTCTTC
NA	NA	TRBV18	TRBJ2-2	CASSPRRLAITNTGELFF	TGTGCCAGCTCACCCCGTCGCCTAGCGATAACGAACACCGGGGAGCTGTTTTTT
NA	TRBD1	TRBV6-1	TRBJ1-1	CASSDASTTGGAEAFF	TGTGCCAGCAGTGACGCGTCCACCACAGGGGGCGCTGAAGCTTTCTTT
NA	TRBD1	TRBV28	TRBJ1-4	CASSLQAGGEKLFF	TGTGCCAGCAGTTTGCAAGCAGGGGGGGAAAAACTGTTTTTT
once	NA	TRBV7-2	TRBJ1-2	CASSLVSGGDYGYTF	TGTGCCAGCAGCTTAGTTTCGGGGGGCGACTATGGCTACACCTTC
NA	TRBD2	TRBV4-1	TRBJ2-5	CASSQDGSVGGPLETQYF	TGCGCCAGCAGCCAAGATGGTAGTGTGGGAGGGCCATTAGAGACCCAGTACTTC
NA	NA	TRBV4-3	TRBJ2-2	CASSQTDLNTGELFF	TGCGCCAGCAGCCAAACTGACTTGAACACCGGGGAGCTGTTTTTT
NA	NA	TRBV30	TRBJ2-3	CAWSLSGVDTQYF	TGTGCCTGGAGTTTGTCAGGGGTAGATACGCAGTATTTT
few	TRBD1	TRBV9	TRBJ1-5	CASSLSGQGVEPQHF	TGTGCCAGCAGCCTAAGCGGACAGGGAGTGGAGCCCCAGCATTTT
NA	TRBD1	TRBV15	TRBJ1-5	CATSPGTGERVGQPQHF	TGTGCCACCAGCCCCGGGACAGGGGAGAGAGTTGGTCAGCCCCAGCATTTT
NA	NA	TRBV5-1	TRBJ1-4	CASSLLPDIATNEKLFF	TGCGCCAGCAGCTTACTACCTGATATTGCAACTAATGAAAAACTGTTTTTT
NA	NA	TRBV5-6	TRBJ2-7	CASSFPNAAYEQYF	TGTGCCAGCAGCTTTCCCAATGCGGCCTACGAGCAGTACTTC
NA	NA	TRBV3-1/TRBV3-2	TRBJ2-1	CASSQERGGFNEQFF	TGTGCCAGCAGCCAAGAGAGGGGGGGGTTCAATGAGCAGTTCTTC
NA	TRBD1	TRBV19	TRBJ1-2	CASQGASYGYTF	TGTGCTAGCCAGGGGGCAAGCTATGGCTACACCTTC
NA	TRBD1	TRBV7-9	TRBJ1-5	CASSFDTGANQPQHF	TGTGCCAGCAGCTTCGATACAGGGGCCAATCAGCCCCAGCATTTT
NA	TRBD1	TRBV28	TRBJ1-2	CASRGSDRAAYGYTF	TGTGCCAGCAGGGGGTCGGACAGGGCTGCGTATGGCTACACCTTC
NA	NA	TRBV7-2	TRBJ1-5	CASSLVTGINQPQHF	TGTGCCAGCAGCTTAGTTACAGGTATTAATCAGCCCCAGCATTTT
NA	NA	TRBV19	TRBJ1-4	CASSIGPGRNEKLFF	TGTGCCAGTAGTATAGGACCAGGGCGAAATGAAAAACTGTTTTTT
NA	NA	TRBV19	TRBJ2-3	CASSMGLGALTRTDTQYF	TGTGCCAGTAGTATGGGCCTGGGGGCCCTTACTCGCACAGATACGCAGTATTTT
NA	TRBD2	TRBV18	TRBJ2-3	CASSPRSLAGATSTDTQYF	TGTGCCAGCTCACCACGGAGTCTAGCGGGGGCGACTAGCACAGATACGCAGTATTTT
NA	TRBD2	TRBV4-3	TRBJ2-3	CASRQGASGVSDTQYF	TGCGCCAGCAGACAAGGGGCTAGCGGGGTCTCAGATACGCAGTATTTT
NA	NA	TRBV7-3	TRBJ2-1	CASSLEARNEQFF	TGTGCCAGCAGCTTAGAAGCCCGCAATGAGCAGTTCTTC
once	NA	TRBV4-3	TRBJ2-5	CASSQQFARAEETQYF	TGCGCCAGCAGCCAACAATTTGCTAGAGCCGAAGAGACCCAGTACTTC
NA	TRBD2	TRBV30	TRBJ2-7	CAGQGRGGHYEQYF	TGTGCCGGGCAGGGCCGGGGGGGCCACTACGAGCAGTACTTC
NA	NA	TRBV9	TRBJ1-1	CASSVDGGTEAFF	TGTGCCAGCAGCGTAGACGGAGGTACTGAAGCTTTCTTT
few	NA	TRBV5-1	TRBJ1-3	CASSTGGGNTIYF	TGCGCCAGCAGCACCGGAGGTGGAAACACCATATATTTT
NA	TRBD1	TRBV24-1	TRBJ1-1	CATSDGGQAGAFF	TGTGCCACCAGTGATGGGGGACAGGCGGGTGCTTTCTTT
NA	TRBD1	TRBV5-8	TRBJ1-1	CASSRRDSQNTEAFF	TGTGCCAGCAGCCGCCGGGACAGCCAGAACACTGAAGCTTTCTTT
NA	NA	TRBV10-1	TRBJ1-2	CASSESAPGTRGGGYTF	TGCGCCAGCAGTGAGTCGGCTCCCGGGACACGGGGCGGGGGCTACACCTTC
NA	TRBD1	TRBV7-8	TRBJ1-3	CASSLLQGGTIYF	TGTGCCAGCAGCTTACTACAGGGGGGCACCATATATTTT